The sequence of this T cell receptor beta chain was determined in a study of immune cell composition in non-small cell lung cancer. Overall study context: Lung adenocarcinoma or squamous carcinoma made up most tumours.

Germline values: CDR1 LGHNA, CDR2 YSLEER. The length of the CDR3 is 13 residues. Trimming removed 4 bases from V and 1 base from J, with 7 bases in between. Assay used: immunoSEQ multiplex PCR; TCRdb lists only in-frame clones, some missing. The repertoire holds 13,000 to 15,000 clones, roughly 74% seen once, with 14% in the top ten. Whole-study findings and limits: Tumour-associated clones >0.5% occurred in under 35% of adenocarcinomas, over 60% of squamous.

As regards this clone: What it binds is unknown.

The J gene is TRBJ1-1, the V gene TRBV4-3; D ambiguous. Sequencing was done on a sample of lung tumor tissue. The receptor was isolated from a human donor with non-small cell lung cancer. CDR3 sequence reads: CASSLTANTEAFF. CDR3 in DNA: TGCGCCAGCAGCCTCACAGCGAACACTGAAGCTTTCTTT.